Shown below are 19 T cell receptor beta chains from a single sample sequenced in a study of blood T cells in healthy people across ages. Sample-barcoded 5' priming and a J-beta primer mix drove a second PCR of roughly 6 to 12 cycles. TCRdb fed the 5' RACE reads into MiXCR, producing one record per CDR3 protein. The table includes around 820,000 distinct CDR3 sequences, 25% detected once. These data are also associated with another study on T cells of mothers and their children.

Source material: blood. Receptors were obtained from a boy aged 10-17 years in good health.

This clonotype was observed a handful of times. V and J are TRBV28 and TRBJ2-1, with TRBD2 matching 7 bases. Looked up from germline, CDR1 is MDHEN and CDR2 is SYDVKM. This CDR3 is built from 17 residues. After removal of 4 bases from V and 1 base from J, the junction contained 10 bases not matched to a gene. The CDR3 sequence is CASSSPGGSGSYNEQFF. The CDR3 DNA follows: TGTGCCAGCAGTTCCCCGGGGGGTAGCGGTTCCTACAATGAGCAGTTCTTC.

The chain is built from TRBV6-2 or TRBV6-3 and TRBJ2-3; D is uncertain. CDR1 MNHEY and CDR2 SVGEGT come from the germline V gene. The CDR3 is 14 residues long. Trimming removed 6 bases from V and 4 bases from J, with 14 bases in between. CDR3: CASRTRASSDTQYF. The CDR3 nucleotides are TGTGCCAGCAGGACCCGGGCCTCTTCAGATACGCAGTATTTT.

This clonotype was observed a few times. The chain has TRBV27 and TRBJ2-3; D tentatively reads TRBD1 or TRBD2 (6 bases each). The length of the CDR3 is 13 residues. V lost 8 bases and J lost 5, with 14 bases in between. Germline V gives CDR1 MNHEY, CDR2 SMNVEV (reference sequence). The CDR3 DNA is TGTGCCAGCCAAGGGGGGCTGGAAGATACGCAGTATTTT. It encodes CASQGGLEDTQYF.

As regards this clonotype: Its ends do not fully match the called genes, so a read error is possible. The chain links TRBV9 to TRBJ2-3; 10 bases are a match to TRBD2. Germline CDR1 reads SGDLS; CDR2 reads YYNGEE. CDR3 length equals 16 residues. The chain's CDR3 is CASSASGGAGTDTQCF. Written as DNA, the CDR3 is TGTGCCAGCAGCGCAAGCGGGGGGGCCGGTACAGATACGCAGTGTTTT.

In its sample, this clonotype was seen a few times. This sequence joins TRBV28 and TRBJ1-1; TRBD1 might be the D (5 bases). V gave up 3 bases and J gave up 2 bases, with 16 bases separating them. This CDR3 is built from 16 residues. The germline gives CDR1 MDHEN, CDR2 SYDVKM. The CDR3 DNA reads as TGTGCCAGCAGTTTGCCCCGCTCGGGGGACAACACTGAAGCTTTCTTT. This gives the protein CASSLPRSGDNTEAFF.

The rearrangement links TRBV7-2 to TRBJ2-5; TRBD1 agrees at 9 bases. The ends lost 7 bases at V and 4 bases at J; junction bases unmatched: 16. The CDR3 loop spans 17 amino acids. The germline V gene has CDR1 SGHTA and CDR2 FQGNSA. In DNA form, the CDR3 reads TGTGCCAGCAACAACGCCCTTGAGGGACAGGGCCGAGAGACCCAGTACTTC. Amino acid sequence: CASNNALEGQGRETQYF.

This clonotype was detected many times. V usage is TRBV7-9 and J usage is TRBJ2-5; TRBD1 aligns across 7 bases. The junction had 5 bases not matched to a gene; V was cut back by 5 bases and J by 2 bases. Per the germline V gene, CDR1 is SEHNR and CDR2 is FQNEAQ (reference sequence). The CDR3 spans 14 residues. As DNA, the CDR3 is TGTGCCAGCAGCCCCGACAGGGCTCAAGAGACCCAGTACTTC. Translated, it gives CASSPDRAQETQYF.

This chain connects TRBV27 to TRBJ1-6, with 7 positions matching TRBD1. The CDR3 runs to 15 residues. After removal of 5 bases from V and 4 bases from J, the junction contained 5 bases not matched to a gene. Germline CDR1 MNHEY, CDR2 SMNVEV (reference sequence). The chain's CDR3 is CASSDTRGYNSPLHF. CDR3 DNA sequence: TGTGCCAGCAGTGACACCAGGGGGTATAATTCACCCCTCCACTTT.

This clonotype has just a few counts. The chain carries TRBV7-2 and TRBJ2-5; 12 bases match TRBD2. J was trimmed by 5 bases and V by 4 bases; bases with no gene match: 11. Germline V gives CDR1 SGHTA, CDR2 FQGNSA. The CDR3 loop spans 17 amino acids. The CDR3 DNA is TGTGCCAGCAGCTCGCTGACCCTAGCGGGGGGGCCTGAGACCCAGTACTTC. This sequence encodes CASSSLTLAGGPETQYF.

This sequence joins TRBV7-2 and TRBJ2-2; D gene unclear. The CDR3 spans 14 residues. Trimming took off 8 bases at V and 1 base at J, with 11 bases between the two ends. Germline V lookup: CDR1 SGHTA, CDR2 FQGNSA. CDR3 DNA: TGTGCCAGCGATCTCGGGCAGAACACCGGGGAGCTGTTTTTT. Translating gives CASDLGQNTGELFF. The full variable domain, completed using reference TRBV7-2 and TRBJ2-2, is GAGVSQSPSNKVTEKGKDVELRCDPISGHTALYWYRQSLGQGLEFLIYFQGNSAPDKSGLPSDRFSAERTGGSVSTLTIQRTQQEDSAVYLCASDLGQNTGELFFGEGSRLTVL.

The genes are TRBV6-2 or TRBV6-3 and TRBJ1-1, with D possibly matching TRBD1 (6 bases). In germline, CDR1 is MNHEY, CDR2 SVGEGT. CDR3 length: 16 residues. V was shortened by 2 bases and J by 0 bases, with 13 bases between the two germline ends. This CDR3 is CASSYPQDSMNTEAFF. The CDR3 DNA is TGTGCCAGCAGTTACCCCCAGGACAGTATGAACACTGAAGCTTTCTTT.

For this clonotype: A junction boundary mismatches the germline segment, possibly from a read error. The V and J genes are TRBV9 and TRBJ1-1; perhaps TRBD1 as D (5 bases). The CDR3 totals 13 residues. Germline CDR1 reads SGDLS; CDR2 reads YYNGEE. CDR3 bases: TGTACCAGCAGCCTGACCGGGACGGGGGAAGCTTTCTTT. This codes for CTSSLTGTGEAFF.

This clonotype was observed a few times. This sequence joins TRBV2 and TRBJ2-5; 9 nucleotides match TRBD2. This CDR3 contains 16 residues. Losses at the gene ends were 6 bases for V and 0 bases for J; bases not matched to a gene: 8. Germline lookup yields CDR1 SNHLY and CDR2 FYNNEI. The CDR3 coding sequence is TGTGCCAGCAGCAGCGGGAGGCAGGCGAACCAAGAGACCCAGTACTTC. It yields the protein CASSSGRQANQETQYF.

This rearrangement joins TRBV7-6 to TRBJ2-3; D may match TRBD1 or TRBD2 (5 bases each). This CDR3 is built from 16 residues. The V gene's germline CDR1 is SGHVS and CDR2 FNYEAQ. Trimming took 1 base from V and 1 from J, leaving 12 bases between them. CDR3 DNA: TGTGCCAGCAGCTTAGGGGCCGGGGACCGCACAGATACGCAGTATTTT. Encoded protein: CASSLGAGDRTDTQYF. The full variable domain, with the rest looked up from reference TRBV7-6 and TRBJ2-3, is GAGVSQSPRYKVTKRGQDVALRCDPISGHVSLYWYRQALGQGPEFLTYFNYEAQQDKSGLPNDRFSAERPEGSISTLTIQRTEQRDSAMYRCASSLGAGDRTDTQYFGPGTRLTVL.

This clonotype was seen only a few times. The chain carries TRBV20-1 and TRBJ1-5; D is ambiguous. The V and J ends lost 1 base and 6 bases respectively, with 10 bases between them. The CDR3 runs 13 residues. Germline V CDR1 and CDR2: DFQATT, SNEGSKA (reference sequence). The CDR3 DNA is TGCAGTGCTAGAGGGCGGACGGGTCAGCCCCAGCATTTT. The encoded protein is CSARGRTGQPQHF.

Only a few counts were recorded for this clonotype. The rearrangement joins TRBV6-6 to TRBJ2-1; no clear D gene. Deletions cut 2 bases from V and 7 bases from J, with 18 bases between. This CDR3 is built from 16 residues. Looked up from germline, CDR1 is MNHNY and CDR2 is SVGAGI (reference sequence). CDR3 nucleotides: TGTGCCAGCAGTTACCCAGGTTTTAGAGCCGGGAATGAGCAGTTCTTC. As protein: CASSYPGFRAGNEQFF.

In the case of this clonotype: Lacking the conserved final phenylalanine or tryptophan, this CDR3 likely reflects a read error. This chain connects TRBV4-3 to TRBJ2-1; D is possibly TRBD1 (5 bases). V shed 4 bases and J shed 7 bases, with 14 bases lying between them. From germline, CDR1 is LGHNA and CDR2 YSLEER. This CDR3 has 14 residues. The CDR3 DNA reads TGCGCCAGCAGCCCCCCCCACAGGAGTAATGAGCAGTTCCTC. Protein product: CASSPPHRSNEQFL.

This clonotype was observed a handful of times. The chain recombines TRBV20-1 with TRBJ2-7; 7 bases match TRBD1. CDR3 size: 13 residues. After removal of 3 bases from V and 3 bases from J, the junction contained 5 bases not matched to a gene. From germline, CDR1 is DFQATT and CDR2 SNEGSKA (reference sequence). Here the CDR3 reads CSARRGDSYEQYF. The CDR3 DNA reads TGCAGTGCTAGGAGAGGGGACAGCTACGAGCAGTACTTC.

A few counts support this clonotype. Germline and junction disagree at one end, which may indicate a read error. In DNA, the CDR3 is TGTGCCGGCAGCTTAGCGCTAGGGGACCACTATGGCTACACCTTC. Translated: CAGSLALGDHYGYTF. The chain carries TRBV7-6 and TRBJ1-2; perhaps TRBD1 as D (5 bases). In germline, CDR1 is SGHVS, CDR2 FNYEAQ. This CDR3 is 15 amino acids long.